This is a list of T cell receptor beta chains from one sample in a study of early T cells in non-severe SARS-CoV-2 infection. TCRdb called the 5' RACE reads again in MiXCR, with one record for every CDR3 protein. The sample comprises about 66,000 distinct CDR3 sequences, more than 15% of which are singletons, and around 9.8% rests with the top ten. The input for sequencing was whole blood, taken at baseline. The receptors derive from an adult who was a healthcare worker with PCR-confirmed SARS-CoV-2 infection or an uninfected control (not recorded which). CDR3s include the opening cysteine and the closing phenylalanine or tryptophan. Fields, in order: clone size, D gene, V gene, J gene, CDR3 protein, CDR3 DNA. The D gene is left open where the match is weak. Not all rows give a size; the values are once, few, many and, for expanded clones, a class.

few,TRBD2,TRBV4-2,TRBJ2-1,CASSRGRDNEQFF,TGTGCCAGCAGCCGCGGGAGAGACAATGAGCAGTTCTTC
.,.,TRBV20-1,TRBJ2-3,CSARLQRQRPTDTQYF,TGCAGTGCTAGACTTCAGCGGCAGCGTCCTACAGATACGCAGTATTTT
many,.,TRBV19,TRBJ2-2,CASNVRARATGELFF,TGTGCCAGTAACGTCCGGGCTAGGGCCACCGGGGAGCTGTTTTTT
few,TRBD1,TRBV12-5,TRBJ1-1,CASALSRGLAFF,TGTGCTAGTGCTCTTTCCAGGGGGCTGGCTTTCTTT
.,.,TRBV9,TRBJ2-2,CASSVGGGLSGELFF,TGTGCCAGCAGCGTAGGGGGAGGCTTATCCGGGGAGCTGTTTTTT
few,TRBD1,TRBV9,TRBJ2-3,CASSPRQGRETDTQYF,TGTGCCAGCAGCCCCCGACAGGGAAGGGAGACAGATACGCAGTATTTT
.,.,TRBV12-3/TRBV12-4,TRBJ2-3,CASGLQIDTQYF,TGTGCCAGCGGCTTACAGATTGATACGCAGTATTTT
.,.,TRBV2,TRBJ1-4,CATKGPTNEKLFF,TGTGCCACAAAGGGACCAACTAATGAAAAACTGTTTTTT
.,TRBD2,TRBV5-4,TRBJ2-3,CASSFAGTSGRHTQYF,TGTGCCAGCAGCTTTGCCGGGACTAGCGGGAGACATACGCAGTATTTT
few,TRBD2,TRBV3-1,TRBJ2-3,CASSWKTSGRDTQYF,TGTGCCAGCAGCTGGAAGACTAGCGGGAGGGATACGCAGTATTTT
many,.,TRBV24-1,TRBJ2-7,CATSDLRGEQYF,TGTGCCACCAGTGATTTGCGGGGCGAGCAGTACTTC
.,.,TRBV20-1,TRBJ2-7,CSASGGRSSYEQYF,TGCAGTGCTAGTGGGGGCAGGAGCTCCTACGAGCAGTACTTC
.,.,TRBV6-5,TRBJ2-7,CASSYHRDSYEQYF,TGTGCCAGCAGTTACCACAGGGACTCCTACGAGCAGTACTTC
many,.,TRBV7-2,TRBJ2-7,CASSTKDGTYEQYF,TGTGCCAGCAGCACCAAGGACGGTACCTACGAGCAGTACTTC
.,.,TRBV6-1,TRBJ2-4,CASSEAPPSLDF,TGTGCCAGCAGTGAAGCCCCTCCTTCCCTAGACTTC
few,.,TRBV3-1,TRBJ1-1,CASSQDGVNTEAFF,TGTGCCAGCAGCCAAGACGGAGTGAACACTGAAGCTTTCTTT
.,.,TRBV6-5,TRBJ1-6,CASSYSQGGINSPLHF,TGTGCCAGCAGTTACTCCCAGGGAGGAATCAATTCACCCCTCCACTTT
few,TRBD1,TRBV11-2,TRBJ2-7,CASSSTSRDRGIPYEQYF,TGTGCCAGCAGCTCCACGTCCCGGGACAGGGGTATTCCCTACGAGCAGTACTTC
.,.,TRBV28,TRBJ1-4,CASSPWDTPTYEKLFF,TGTGCCAGCAGTCCTTGGGACACTCCCACCTATGAAAAACTGTTTTTT
.,TRBD2,TRBV7-9,TRBJ2-7,CASSAWGLAGKTDEQYF,TGTGCCAGCAGCGCTTGGGGACTAGCGGGTAAGACGGACGAGCAGTACTTC
.,TRBD1,TRBV28,TRBJ1-2,CASWQRGLGYTF,TGTGCCAGCTGGCAGAGGGGGCTTGGCTACACCTTC
few,TRBD1,TRBV20-1,TRBJ1-3,CSARDRMGTGGSGNTIYF,TGCAGTGCTAGAGATCGCATGGGGACAGGGGGTTCCGGAAACACCATATATTTT
.,.,TRBV18,TRBJ2-3,CASSPPSGTDTQYF,TGTGCCAGCTCACCACCCTCCGGCACAGATACGCAGTATTTT
.,TRBD1,TRBV9,TRBJ2-2,CASSQDRVNTGELFF,TGTGCCAGCAGCCAGGACAGGGTCAACACCGGGGAGCTGTTTTTT
few,.,TRBV19,TRBJ1-1,CASSISQMNTEAFF,TGTGCCAGTAGTATCAGCCAGATGAACACTGAAGCTTTCTTT
.,.,TRBV14,TRBJ2-7,CASSRWGDEQYF,TGTGCCAGCAGCCGTTGGGGGGACGAGCAGTACTTC
.,.,TRBV18,TRBJ1-1,CASSPGNTEAFF,TGTGCCAGCTCACCGGGGAACACTGAAGCTTTCTTT
few,.,TRBV5-1,TRBJ2-2,CASSPGTVNTGELFF,TGCGCCAGCAGCCCCGGGACGGTTAACACCGGGGAGCTGTTTTTT
.,TRBD1,TRBV12-3/TRBV12-4,TRBJ2-5,CASSLAPGTGEETQYF,TGTGCCAGCAGTTTAGCTCCCGGGACAGGGGAAGAGACCCAGTACTTC
few,.,TRBV19,TRBJ1-2,CASSTEAYGYTF,TGTGCCAGTAGTACGGAGGCCTATGGCTACACCTTC
many,TRBD2,TRBV6-1,TRBJ2-3,CASSVAGDRDTQYF,TGTGCCAGCAGTGTTGCGGGAGACAGAGATACGCAGTATTTT
.,TRBD2,TRBV5-1,TRBJ2-3,CASSSGLAGGRSTDTQYF,TGCGCCAGCAGCTCCGGACTAGCGGGGGGGAGAAGCACAGATACGCAGTATTTT
few,.,TRBV5-5,TRBJ2-1,CASSQNPTSFDEQFF,TGTGCCAGCAGCCAAAATCCAACTAGTTTTGATGAGCAGTTCTTC
.,.,TRBV6-5,TRBJ1-4,CASSYSIRRVGEKLFF,TGTGCCAGCAGTTACTCGATTCGCAGGGTTGGAGAAAAACTGTTTTTT
few,TRBD2,TRBV27,TRBJ2-2,CASKRTSGTAGELFF,TGTGCCAGCAAGAGGACTAGCGGGACGGCCGGGGAGCTGTTTTTT
many,.,TRBV6-5,TRBJ1-1,CASRGNTEAFF,TGTGCCAGCAGGGGGAACACTGAAGCTTTCTTT
.,TRBD1,TRBV20-1,TRBJ1-2,CSARDPDRGQNDYTF,TGCAGTGCTAGAGATCCCGACAGGGGGCAGAACGACTACACCTTC
few,.,TRBV20-1,TRBJ1-1,CSATTFAPEAFF,TGCAGTGCGACGACCTTCGCCCCTGAAGCTTTCTTT
.,.,TRBV7-9,TRBJ2-1,CASSLAGTHNEQFF,TGTGCCAGCAGCTTAGCCGGGACTCACAATGAGCAGTTCTTC
.,.,TRBV20-1,TRBJ1-2,CSASHRTEANYGYTF,TGCAGTGCTAGCCATCGGACGGAGGCTAACTATGGCTACACCTTC
.,.,TRBV6-4,TRBJ1-1,CASSESAYTEAFF,TGTGCCAGCAGTGAATCGGCGTACACTGAAGCTTTCTTT